Each of the 11 T cell receptor beta chains below was sequenced from the same sample in a study of a mutant IDH1 vaccine in newly diagnosed glioma. TCRdb's copy holds only in-frame clones and misses some; the assay was immunoSEQ multiplex PCR. The sample yields 50,000 to 60,000 clones, 91% seen once. Their recognized antigens are unknown. Stated time point: week 11, during vaccination. Every vaccine dose comprised 300 ug of mutant IDH1 20-mer peptide plus topical imiquimod. The starting material was PBMCs, obtained from a glioma patient whose treatment included an IDH1 peptide vaccine. All receptors come from a man in his forties or fifties with glioma.

The rearrangement joins TRBV29-1 to TRBJ2-5; D is unclear. The germline V and J ends were trimmed by 1 base and 4 bases, with 7 bases remaining between them. The CDR3 has 12 amino acids. In germline, CDR1 is SQVTM, CDR2 ANQGSEA. The CDR3 DNA sequence: TGCAGCGTTGAAGCAGGCATAGAGACCCAGTACTTC. This gives the protein CSVEAGIETQYF. Full variable domain (remainder filled in from reference TRBV29-1 and TRBJ2-5): SAVISQKPSRDICQRGTSLTIQCQVDSQVTMMFWYRQQPGQSLTLIATANQGSEATYESGFVIDKFPISRPNLTFSTLTVSNMSPEDSSIYLCSVEAGIETQYFGPGTRLLVL.

The chain uses TRBV7-9 and TRBJ2-7; tentatively, D is TRBD1 or TRBD2 (5 bases each). Germline CDR1 reads SEHNR; CDR2 reads FQNEAQ (reference sequence). V lost 5 bases and J lost 2, with 13 bases in between. CDR3 length equals 14 residues. This CDR3 reads CASSQDGGPYEQYF. The CDR3 DNA sequence: TGTGCCAGCAGCCAGGATGGGGGACCCTACGAGCAGTACTTC.

This chain joins TRBV2 and TRBJ2-3; D is perhaps TRBD2 (6 bases). Germline CDR1 and CDR2: SNHLY and FYNNEI. The CDR3 covers 12 residues. With 11 bases removed from V and 6 bases from J, the gap between germline ends came to 15 bases. In nucleotides, the CDR3 is TGTGCCTCCCGCGGGGATGGGGATACGCAGTATTTT. Protein: CASRGDGDTQYF.

The V gene is TRBV9, the J gene TRBJ2-6; D unresolved. This CDR3 is 15 amino acids long. Germline V lookup: CDR1 SGDLS, CDR2 YYNGEE. The germline V and J ends were trimmed by 2 bases and 2 bases, with 8 bases remaining between them. Here the CDR3 DNA reads TGTGCCAGCAGCGTGCTGGGTGCTGGGGCCAACGTCCTGACTTTC. It translates to CASSVLGAGANVLTF.

Here the CDR3 reads CASSLGRSEPQHF. As DNA, the CDR3 is TGTGCCAGCAGCTTAGGGAGGAGTGAGCCCCAGCATTTT. V usage is TRBV7-9 and J usage is TRBJ1-5; D uncertain. The ends were cut back, 1 base at V and 8 bases at J, with 9 bases in the middle. The CDR3 has 13 residues. CDR1 and CDR2 from the germline V gene are SEHNR and FQNEAQ (reference sequence).

The chain has TRBV9 and TRBJ1-2; a weak D match, TRBD1 (6 bases). This CDR3 contains 15 residues. Germline V gene lookup returns CDR1 SGDLS and CDR2 YYNGEE. The V gene lost 3 bases and the J gene lost 1 base, with 13 bases spanning the gap. Here the CDR3 DNA reads TGTGCCAGCAGCGCGTCTCCAGGGGATAACTATGGCTACACCTTC. Translated: CASSASPGDNYGYTF.

The rearrangement links TRBV21-1 to TRBJ2-7; the table gives TRBD1 as D, unverified against the DNA. TRBV21-1 counts as a pseudogene. This CDR3 is 14 amino acids long. CDR3 sequence (DNA): TGTGCCAGCAGCAAAGTAGACAGGGCGTACGAGCAGTACTTC. Protein product: CASSKVDRAYEQYF.

The chain uses TRBV7-3 and TRBJ2-1, with D tentatively TRBD2 (5 bases). V was cut by 1 base and J by 2 bases, with 9 bases left in between. Germline assignment: CDR1 SGHTA and CDR2 FQGTGA. This CDR3 contains 15 residues. CDR3 in DNA: TGTGCCAGCAGCTTAAACCTAGCAGCCTACAATGAGCAGTTCTTC. Amino acids: CASSLNLAAYNEQFF.

The chain links TRBV11-2 to TRBJ2-7; TRBD2 might be the D (7 bases). The germline gives CDR1 SGHAT, CDR2 FQNNGV. Trimming took 1 base from V and 2 from J, leaving 12 bases between them. This CDR3 is 15 amino acids long. The CDR3 loop is CASSLGGGDAYEQYF. Here the CDR3 DNA reads TGTGCCAGCAGCTTAGGGGGGGGCGACGCCTACGAGCAGTACTTC.

The rearrangement joins TRBV11-1 to TRBJ2-2, with a weak D call TRBD2 (6 bases). The germline V gene encodes CDR1 SGHAT and CDR2 FQDESV (reference sequence). V was trimmed by 2 bases and J by 5 bases, leaving 12 bases between them. This CDR3 has 15 residues. The DNA for the CDR3 is TGTGCCAGCAGCTTATCGTCCGCGGGGACCGGGGAGCTGTTTTTT. It translates to CASSLSSAGTGELFF.

This chain uses TRBV6-5 with TRBJ1-5; D call uncertain. Looked up from germline, CDR1 is MNHEY and CDR2 is SVGAGI. The CDR3 covers 13 residues. Deletions cut 6 bases from V and 7 bases from J, with 13 bases between. CDR3 sequence reads: CASSQTVGQPQHF. The CDR3 DNA reads as TGTGCCAGCAGCCAAACAGTGGGGCAGCCCCAGCATTTT.